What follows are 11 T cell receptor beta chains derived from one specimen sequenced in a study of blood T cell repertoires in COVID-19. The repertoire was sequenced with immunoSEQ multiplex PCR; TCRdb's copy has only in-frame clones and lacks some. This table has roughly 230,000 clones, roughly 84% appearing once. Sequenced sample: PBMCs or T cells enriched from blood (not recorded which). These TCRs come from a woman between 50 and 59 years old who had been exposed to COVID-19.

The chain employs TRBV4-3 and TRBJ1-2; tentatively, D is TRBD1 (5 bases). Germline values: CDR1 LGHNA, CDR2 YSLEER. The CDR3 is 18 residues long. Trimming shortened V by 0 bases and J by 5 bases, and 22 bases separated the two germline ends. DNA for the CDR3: TGCGCCAGCAGCCAAGATCGAGGGGAGGGGCGTCTCTTGTATGGCTACACCTTC. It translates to CASSQDRGEGRLLYGYTF.

CDR3 residues: CASSPGQFNQPQHF. Here the CDR3 DNA reads TGTGCCAGCAGCCCAGGACAGTTCAATCAGCCCCAGCATTTT. The chain combines TRBV28 with TRBJ1-5, with a possible D match to TRBD1 (6 bases). The CDR3 totals 14 residues. CDR1 is MDHEN and CDR2 is SYDVKM in the germline V gene. The V gene lost 6 bases and the J gene lost 3 bases, with 12 bases spanning the gap. Using reference TRBV28 and TRBJ1-5 for the parts outside the CDR3, the full variable domain is DVKVTQSSRYLVKRTGEKVFLECVQDMDHENMFWYRQDPGLGLRLIYFSYDVKMKEKGDIPEGYSVSREKKERFSLILESASTNQTSMYLCASSPGQFNQPQHFGDGTRLSIL.

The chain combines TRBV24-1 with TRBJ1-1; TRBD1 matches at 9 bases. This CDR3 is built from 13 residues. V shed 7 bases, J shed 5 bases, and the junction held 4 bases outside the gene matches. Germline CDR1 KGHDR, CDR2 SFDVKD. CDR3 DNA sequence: TGTGCCACCAGGGACAGGGGAAGGACTGAAGCTTTCTTT. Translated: CATRDRGRTEAFF.

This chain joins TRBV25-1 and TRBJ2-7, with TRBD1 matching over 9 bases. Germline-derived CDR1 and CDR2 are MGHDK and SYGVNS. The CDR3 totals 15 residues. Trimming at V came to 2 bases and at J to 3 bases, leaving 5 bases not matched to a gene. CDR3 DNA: TGTGCCAGCAGTGAACCTGGGGACAGGGTCTACGAGCAGTACTTC. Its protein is CASSEPGDRVYEQYF.

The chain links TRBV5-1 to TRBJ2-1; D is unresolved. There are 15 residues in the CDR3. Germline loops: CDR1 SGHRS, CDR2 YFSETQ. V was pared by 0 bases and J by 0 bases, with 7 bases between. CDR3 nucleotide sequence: TGCGCCAGCAGCTTGGTTGATAGCTCCTACAATGAGCAGTTCTTC. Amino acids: CASSLVDSSYNEQFF.

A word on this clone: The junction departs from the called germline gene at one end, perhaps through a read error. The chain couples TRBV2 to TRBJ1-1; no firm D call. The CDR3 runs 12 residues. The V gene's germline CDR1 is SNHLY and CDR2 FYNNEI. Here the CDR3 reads CASRSPNPEAFF. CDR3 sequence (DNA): TGTGCCAGCAGGAGTCCGAACCCTGAAGCTTTCTTT.

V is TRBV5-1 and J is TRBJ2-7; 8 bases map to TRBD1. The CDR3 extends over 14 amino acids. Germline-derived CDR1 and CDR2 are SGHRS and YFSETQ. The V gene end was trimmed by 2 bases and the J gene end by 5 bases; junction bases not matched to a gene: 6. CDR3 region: CASSFQGAPHEQYF. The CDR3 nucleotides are TGCGCCAGCAGCTTCCAGGGGGCCCCTCACGAGCAGTACTTC.

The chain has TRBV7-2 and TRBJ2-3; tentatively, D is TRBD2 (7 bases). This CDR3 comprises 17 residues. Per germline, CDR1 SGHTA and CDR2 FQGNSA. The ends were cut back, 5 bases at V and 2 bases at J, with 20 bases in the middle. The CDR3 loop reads CASSPTTFGGPTDTQYF. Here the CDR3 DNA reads TGTGCCAGCAGCCCCACCACCTTCGGGGGGCCCACAGATACGCAGTATTTT.

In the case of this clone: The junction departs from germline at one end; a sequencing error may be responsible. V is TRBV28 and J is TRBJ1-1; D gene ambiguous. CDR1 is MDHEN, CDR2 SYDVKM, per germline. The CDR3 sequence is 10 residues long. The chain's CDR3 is CASSAQRRVF. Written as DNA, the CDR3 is TGTGCCAGCAGTGCGCAGAGGCGGGTCTTT.

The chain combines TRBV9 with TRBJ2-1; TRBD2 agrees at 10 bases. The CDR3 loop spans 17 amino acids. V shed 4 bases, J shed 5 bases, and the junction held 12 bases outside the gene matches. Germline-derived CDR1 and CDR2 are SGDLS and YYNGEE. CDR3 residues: CASSPRQPGLAHNEQFF. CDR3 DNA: TGTGCCAGCAGCCCACGCCAACCGGGACTAGCGCACAATGAGCAGTTCTTC.

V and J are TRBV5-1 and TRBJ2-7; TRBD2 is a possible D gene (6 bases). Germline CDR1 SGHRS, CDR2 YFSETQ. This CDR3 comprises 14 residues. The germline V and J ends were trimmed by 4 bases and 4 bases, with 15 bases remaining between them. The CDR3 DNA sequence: TGCGCCAGCAGCCCCCCGGCCGGAGGGTACGAGCAGTACTTC. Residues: CASSPPAGGYEQYF.